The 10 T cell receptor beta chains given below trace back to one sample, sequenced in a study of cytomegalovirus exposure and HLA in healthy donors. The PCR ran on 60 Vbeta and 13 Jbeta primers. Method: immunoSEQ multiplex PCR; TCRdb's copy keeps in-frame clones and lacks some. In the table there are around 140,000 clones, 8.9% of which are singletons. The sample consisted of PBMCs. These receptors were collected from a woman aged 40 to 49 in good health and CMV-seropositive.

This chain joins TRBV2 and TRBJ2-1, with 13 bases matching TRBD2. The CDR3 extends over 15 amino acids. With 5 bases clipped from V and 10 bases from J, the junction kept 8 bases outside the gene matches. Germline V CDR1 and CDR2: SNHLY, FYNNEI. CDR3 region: CASSKLAGGPGEQFF. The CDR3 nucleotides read TGTGCCAGCAGTAAACTAGCGGGGGGGCCAGGGGAGCAGTTCTTC.

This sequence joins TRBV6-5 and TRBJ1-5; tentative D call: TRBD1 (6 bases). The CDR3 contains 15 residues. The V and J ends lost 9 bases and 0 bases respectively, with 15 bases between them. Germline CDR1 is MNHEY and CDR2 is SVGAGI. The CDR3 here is CASGPTGLSNQPQHF. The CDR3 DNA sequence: TGTGCCAGTGGTCCGACAGGACTTAGCAATCAGCCCCAGCATTTT.

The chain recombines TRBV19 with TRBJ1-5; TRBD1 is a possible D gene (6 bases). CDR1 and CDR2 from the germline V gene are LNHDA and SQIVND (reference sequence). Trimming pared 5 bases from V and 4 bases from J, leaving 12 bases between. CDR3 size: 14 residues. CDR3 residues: CASSLQGYNQPQHF. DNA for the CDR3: TGTGCCAGTAGTCTCCAGGGGTATAATCAGCCCCAGCATTTT.

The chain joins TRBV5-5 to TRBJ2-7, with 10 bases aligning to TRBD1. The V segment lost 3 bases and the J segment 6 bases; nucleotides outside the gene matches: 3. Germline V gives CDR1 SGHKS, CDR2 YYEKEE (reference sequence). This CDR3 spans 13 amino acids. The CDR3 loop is CASSSGQGLEQYF. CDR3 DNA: TGTGCCAGCAGCTCGGGACAGGGGCTCGAGCAGTACTTC.

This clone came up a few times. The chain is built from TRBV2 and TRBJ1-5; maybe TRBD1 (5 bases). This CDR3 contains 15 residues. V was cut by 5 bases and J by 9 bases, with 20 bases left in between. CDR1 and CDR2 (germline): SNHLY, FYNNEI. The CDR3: CASSLSGVEGWPQHF. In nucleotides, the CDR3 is TGTGCCAGCAGTCTCTCGGGGGTGGAGGGATGGCCCCAGCATTTT.

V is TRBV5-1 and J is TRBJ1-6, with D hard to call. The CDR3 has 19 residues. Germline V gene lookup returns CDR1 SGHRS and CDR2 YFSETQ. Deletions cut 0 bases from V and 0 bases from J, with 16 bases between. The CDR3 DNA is TGCGCCAGCAGCTTGGGAGTGGGGTCGGGGAGCTCCTATAATTCACCCCTCCACTTT. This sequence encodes CASSLGVGSGSSYNSPLHF. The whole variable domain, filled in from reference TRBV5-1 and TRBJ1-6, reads KAGVTQTPRYLIKTRGQQVTLSCSPISGHRSVSWYQQTPGQGLQFLFEYFSETQRNKGNFPGRFSGRQFSNSRSEMNVSTLELGDSALYLCASSLGVGSGSSYNSPLHFGNGTRLTVT.

CDR3 residues: CASSQRGAVNEQFF. Written as DNA, the CDR3 is TGTGCCAGCAGCCAACGCGGGGCAGTCAATGAGCAGTTCTTC. This chain links TRBV5-4 with TRBJ2-1; D perhaps matches TRBD2 (6 bases). Deletions cut 4 bases from V and 6 bases from J, with 14 bases between. This CDR3 region has 14 residues. Germline CDR1 reads SGHNT; CDR2 reads YYREEE (reference sequence). The full variable domain, in which reference TRBV5-4 and TRBJ2-1 provide the parts outside the CDR3, is ETGVTQSPTHLIKTRGQQVTLRCSSQSGHNTVSWYQQALGQGPQFIFQYYREEENGRGNFPPRFSGLQFPNYSSELNVNALELDDSALYLCASSQRGAVNEQFFGPGTRLTVL.

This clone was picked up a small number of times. The CDR3: CASSRTGLPPQEQYF. As DNA, the CDR3 is TGTGCCAGCAGTAGGACAGGCCTACCCCCACAGGAGCAGTACTTC. J is TRBJ2-7 and V is TRBV7-2; TRBD1 matches at 7 bases. From germline, CDR1 is SGHTA and CDR2 FQGNSA. This CDR3 has 15 residues. Germline trimming cut 6 bases from V and 7 bases from J; bases unmatched to any gene: 15.

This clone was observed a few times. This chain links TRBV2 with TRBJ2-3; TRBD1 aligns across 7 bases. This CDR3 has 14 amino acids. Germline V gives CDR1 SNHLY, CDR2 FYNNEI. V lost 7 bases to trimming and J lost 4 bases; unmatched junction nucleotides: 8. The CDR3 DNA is TGTGCCAGCATGGGTAGGGGGCATGCAGATACGCAGTATTTT. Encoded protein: CASMGRGHADTQYF.

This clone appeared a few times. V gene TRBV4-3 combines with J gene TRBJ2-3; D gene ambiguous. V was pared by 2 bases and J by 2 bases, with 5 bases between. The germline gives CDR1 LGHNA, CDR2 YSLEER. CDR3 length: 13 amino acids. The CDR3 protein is CASSQSFTDTQYF. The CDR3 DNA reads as TGCGCCAGCAGCCAATCTTTCACAGATACGCAGTATTTT.